The source of this T cell receptor (beta chain) is a study of blood T cell repertoires in COVID-19. Study overall: Acute and convalescent COVID-19 specimens originated in the United States, Italy and Spain.

In the case of this clone: The junction differs from germline at one of its ends, possibly a read error.

In germline, CDR1 is ENHRY, CDR2 SYGVKD. This CDR3 spans 14 amino acids. As originally analysed: Amplification from reference gene primers served as the basis for estimated nucleated cell counts. Sequencing used immunoSEQ multiplex PCR; TCRdb keeps in-frame clones, though not all of them. V, J and clone size derive from that table, while D and trimming were established from the DNA sequence. The sample holds about 350,000 clones, 89% seen once. The rearrangement links TRBV10-3 to TRBJ1-1, with 7 bases fitting TRBD1. This receptor was identified in a woman aged 55 to 70 with COVID-19, enrolled during active disease. Sequencing input: peripheral blood. CDR3 in DNA: TGCTCCTCGCTCAGGGACAGTGGGAACACTGAAGCTTTCTTT. Translated: CSSLRDSGNTEAFF.